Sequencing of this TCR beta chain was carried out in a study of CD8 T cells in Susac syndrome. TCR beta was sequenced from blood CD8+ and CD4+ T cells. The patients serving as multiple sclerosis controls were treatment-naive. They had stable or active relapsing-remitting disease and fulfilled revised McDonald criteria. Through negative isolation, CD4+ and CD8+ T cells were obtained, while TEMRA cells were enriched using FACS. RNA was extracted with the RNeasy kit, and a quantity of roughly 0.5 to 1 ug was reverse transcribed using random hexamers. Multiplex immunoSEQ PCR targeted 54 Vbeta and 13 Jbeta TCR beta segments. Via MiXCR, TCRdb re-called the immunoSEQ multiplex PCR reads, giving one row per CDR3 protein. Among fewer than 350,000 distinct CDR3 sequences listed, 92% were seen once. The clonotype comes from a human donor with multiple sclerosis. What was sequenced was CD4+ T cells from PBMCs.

The CDR3 reads CSAREAPRQSNEQFF. CDR3 sequence (DNA): TGCAGTGCTAGAGAAGCCCCCCGGCAGTCCAATGAGCAGTTCTTC. The chain joins TRBV20-1 to TRBJ2-1, with D unclear. Germline-derived CDR1 and CDR2 are DFQATT and SNEGSKA (reference sequence). This CDR3 is built from 15 residues. V was trimmed by 0 bases and J by 6 bases, leaving 15 bases between them.